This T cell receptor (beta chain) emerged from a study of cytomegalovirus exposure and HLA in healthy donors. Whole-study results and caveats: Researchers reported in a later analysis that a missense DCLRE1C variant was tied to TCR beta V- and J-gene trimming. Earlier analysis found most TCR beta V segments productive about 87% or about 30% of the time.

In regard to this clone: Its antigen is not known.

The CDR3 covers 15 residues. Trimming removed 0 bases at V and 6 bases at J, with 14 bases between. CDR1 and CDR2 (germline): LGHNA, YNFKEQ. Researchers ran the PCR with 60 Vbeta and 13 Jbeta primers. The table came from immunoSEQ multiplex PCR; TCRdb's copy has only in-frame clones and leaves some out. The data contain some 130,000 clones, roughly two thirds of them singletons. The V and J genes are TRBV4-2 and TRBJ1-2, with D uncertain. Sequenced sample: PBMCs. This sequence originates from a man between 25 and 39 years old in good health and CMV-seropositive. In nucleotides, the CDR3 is TGTGCCAGCAGCCAAGATTGGAGAGGGTCTGATGGCTACACCTTC. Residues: CASSQDWRGSDGYTF.